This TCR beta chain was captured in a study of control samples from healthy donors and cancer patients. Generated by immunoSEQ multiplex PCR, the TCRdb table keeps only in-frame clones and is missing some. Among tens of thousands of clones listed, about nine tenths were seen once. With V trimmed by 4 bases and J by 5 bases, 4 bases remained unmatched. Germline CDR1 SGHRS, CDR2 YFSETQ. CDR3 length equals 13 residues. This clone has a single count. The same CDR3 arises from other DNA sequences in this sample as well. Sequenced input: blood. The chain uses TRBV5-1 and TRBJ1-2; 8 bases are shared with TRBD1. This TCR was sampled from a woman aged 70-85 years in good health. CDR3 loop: CASSPGQGYGYTF. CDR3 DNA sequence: TGCGCCAGCAGCCCCGGACAGGGTTATGGCTACACCTTC.